These 29 T cell receptor beta chains share one sample of origin, sequenced in a study of shared clonotypes between healthy human individuals. Assay used: immunoSEQ multiplex PCR; TCRdb lists only in-frame clones, some missing. This table has about 2.4 million clones, over 85% appearing once. The specimen was naive CD4+ T cells from PBMCs. Described subset: CD45RA+ positively selected. These receptors originate from a young man in good health. Some clones in this sample may be carry-over from other donors' samples.

This clone appeared a single time. The rearrangement uses TRBV10-3 and TRBJ2-1, with 8 bases matching TRBD2. V gave up 6 bases and J gave up 9 bases; unmatched junction bases: 16. The CDR3 extends over 16 amino acids. From germline, CDR1 is ENHRY and CDR2 SYGVKD. CDR3 sequence: CAIRAYQSGRGGEQFF. The CDR3 DNA follows: TGTGCCATCAGAGCCTATCAGAGCGGGAGAGGGGGTGAGCAGTTCTTC.

CDR3 residues: CASSQLPRPGENTEAFF. Written as DNA, the CDR3 is TGCGCCAGCAGTCAACTCCCCCGCCCGGGGGAGAACACTGAAGCTTTCTTT. The chain recombines TRBV23-1 with TRBJ1-1; weak D call: TRBD1 (5 bases). TRBV23-1 is placed among ORFs of uncertain function. The CDR3 covers 17 residues. V lost 2 bases and J 1 base, leaving 17 bases between the germline ends.

On this clone: Other DNA sequences from this sample encode an identical CDR3 as well. This chain links TRBV5-1 with TRBJ2-5, with TRBD2 as a possible D gene (5 bases). This CDR3 region has 14 residues. V was trimmed by 0 bases and J by 2 bases, leaving 8 bases between them. Germline V gene data show CDR1 as SGHRS and CDR2 as YFSETQ. As DNA, the CDR3 is TGCGCCAGCAGCTTGGCGGGGAATCAAGAGACCCAGTACTTC. Its translation: CASSLAGNQETQYF.

The chain carries TRBV23-1 and TRBJ2-7, with 10 bases that match TRBD1. TRBV23-1 is an ORF for which the function is uncertain. J was trimmed by 5 bases and V by 3 bases; bases with no gene match: 16. The CDR3 runs to 18 residues. CDR3 DNA: TGCGCCAGCAGTCATCCGCACTTCACCCGGGACAGGGGCCACGAGCAGTACTTC. Translation: CASSHPHFTRDRGHEQYF.

With respect to this clone: This sample includes further DNA sequences coding for the same CDR3. The chain carries TRBV6-5 and TRBJ1-2; unclear D gene. CDR3 length equals 14 residues. Germline CDR1 is MNHEY and CDR2 is SVGAGI. Trimming removed 3 bases from V and 2 bases from J, with 10 bases in between. The CDR3 DNA reads as TGTGCCAGCAGTTATTCCAGGCAGAACTATGGCTACACCTTC. Encoded protein: CASSYSRQNYGYTF.

This sequence joins TRBV14 and TRBJ2-7, with D maybe TRBD1 (5 bases). V lost 0 bases and J lost 2, with 11 bases in between. This CDR3 contains 15 residues. Germline CDR1 is SGHDN and CDR2 is FVKESK. CDR3 residues: CASSQDIRATYEQYF. The CDR3 DNA reads as TGTGCCAGCAGCCAAGATATCAGGGCCACCTACGAGCAGTACTTC.

The rearrangement joins TRBV2 to TRBJ2-3; D gene ambiguous. Trimming pared 0 bases from V and 3 bases from J, leaving 10 bases between. The germline CDR1 and CDR2 sequences are SNHLY and FYNNEI. The CDR3 sequence is 15 residues long. The CDR3 bases are TGTGCCAGCAGTGAAGCGCTCTGGAAGACAGATACGCAGTATTTT. Translating it yields CASSEALWKTDTQYF.

The V gene is TRBV25-1, the J gene TRBJ1-6, with D unresolved. The V gene's germline CDR1 is MGHDK and CDR2 SYGVNS. The germline V and J ends were trimmed by 3 bases and 1 base, with 13 bases remaining between them. The length of the CDR3 is 17 residues. Written as DNA, the CDR3 is TGTGCCAGCAGTGATCCCACCCCGGGATCCTATAATTCACCCCTCCACTTT. It translates to CASSDPTPGSYNSPLHF.

This chain connects TRBV2 to TRBJ2-3; D is undetermined. V lost 7 bases and J lost 0, with 8 bases in between. The germline gives CDR1 SNHLY, CDR2 FYNNEI. The CDR3 totals 13 residues. The CDR3 region is CASNAESTDTQYF. The CDR3 bases are TGTGCCAGCAACGCGGAGAGCACAGATACGCAGTATTTT.

The chain links TRBV18 to TRBJ1-6; D gene unclear. CDR1 and CDR2 (germline): KGHSH, LQKENI. Trimming shortened V by 4 bases and J by 10 bases, and 17 bases separated the two germline ends. CDR3 length: 15 amino acids. CDR3 amino acids: CASSQNALGRSPLHF. CDR3 nucleotide sequence: TGTGCCAGCTCACAGAATGCGCTGGGCCGCTCACCCCTCCACTTT.

The gene calls are TRBV27 and TRBJ2-7; possible D gene TRBD1, 5 bases. CDR3 length: 14 residues. The germline CDR1 and CDR2 sequences are MNHEY and SMNVEV (reference sequence). The V end was cut by 1 base, the J end by 6 bases, with 13 bases between. The CDR3 DNA sequence: TGTGCCAGCAGTTTATACGGCCTAAGGGGCGAGCAGTACTTC. It encodes CASSLYGLRGEQYF.

The chain carries TRBV7-9 and TRBJ1-1; the D is unclear. The CDR3 has 15 residues. V dropped 2 bases and J dropped 0 bases, with 10 bases sitting between them. Germline V CDR1 and CDR2: SEHNR, FQNEAQ (reference sequence). This CDR3 is CASSLRNNLNTEAFF. DNA of the CDR3: TGTGCCAGCAGCTTAAGGAATAACCTGAACACTGAAGCTTTCTTT.

The V gene is TRBV28, the J gene TRBJ2-7, with a tentative D call TRBD1 (6 bases). V was trimmed by 4 bases and J by 6 bases, leaving 19 bases between them. This CDR3 contains 15 residues. Looked up from germline, CDR1 is MDHEN and CDR2 is SYDVKM. CDR3 region: CASSSKGVWQVEQYF. In DNA form, the CDR3 reads TGTGCCAGCAGTTCCAAGGGGGTCTGGCAGGTCGAGCAGTACTTC. Filled out from reference TRBV28 and TRBJ2-7, the complete variable domain reads DVKVTQSSRYLVKRTGEKVFLECVQDMDHENMFWYRQDPGLGLRLIYFSYDVKMKEKGDIPEGYSVSREKKERFSLILESASTNQTSMYLCASSSKGVWQVEQYFGPGTRLTVT.

This chain links TRBV19 with TRBJ1-4; a possible D gene is TRBD1 (5 bases). The germline gives CDR1 LNHDA, CDR2 SQIVND (reference sequence). V was clipped by 6 bases and J by 8 bases, with 13 bases between them. CDR3 size: 13 residues. This CDR3 reads CASSRDRGEKLFF. DNA for the CDR3: TGTGCCAGTAGCCGGGACCGGGGAGAAAAACTGTTTTTT.

This clone was observed once. CDR3 protein: CASSPAGTIIYEQYF. The DNA of the CDR3 is TGTGCCAGCAGCCCAGCCGGGACGATTATCTACGAGCAGTACTTC. This chain connects TRBV5-4 to TRBJ2-7; D possibly uses TRBD1 or TRBD2 (5 bases each). The CDR3 length is 15 residues. V was cut by 4 bases and J by 3 bases, with 17 bases left in between. The germline V gene has CDR1 SGHNT and CDR2 YYREEE (reference sequence).

The chain has TRBV4-2 and TRBJ1-5; TRBD1 matches at 7 bases. There are 17 residues in the CDR3. Trimming took 3 bases from V and 5 from J; bases not matched to a gene: 13. CDR1 and CDR2 (germline): LGHNA, YNFKEQ. CDR3 nucleotide sequence: TGTGCCAGCAGCCAGTTAAGCCAAGGGACAGCCTATCAGCCCCAGCATTTT. This translates into CASSQLSQGTAYQPQHF.

A note on this clone: The sample has other DNA sequences that encode this CDR3 too. The rearrangement uses TRBV7-9 and TRBJ1-1, with TRBD1 matching over 10 bases. J was trimmed by 6 bases and V by 5 bases; bases with no gene match: 3. This CDR3 region has 13 residues. CDR1 and CDR2 (germline): SEHNR, FQNEAQ (reference sequence). In DNA, the CDR3 is TGTGCCAGCAGCCTAGGGACAGGGGCTGAAGCTTTCTTT. Translated: CASSLGTGAEAFF.

The count of this clone is one. The rearrangement uses TRBV1 and TRBJ1-3; the table calls TRBD1, which could not be checked here. TRBV1 is a listed pseudogene. This CDR3 spans 20 amino acids. CDR3 coding DNA: TGCACCAGCAGCCAAGGTAGAGGGACAGGGGGCGCAGGAGATGGAAACACCATATATTTT. As protein: CTSSQGRGTGGAGDGNTIYF.

On this clone itself: Different DNA sequences within this sample yield the same CDR3. This chain links TRBV18 with TRBJ1-5; possible D gene TRBD1, 6 bases. Between the trimmed V and J ends, which lost 6 bases and 1 base, there was a span of 10 bases. CDR3 size: 14 residues. Germline-derived CDR1 and CDR2 are KGHSH and LQKENI. The DNA for the CDR3 is TGTGCCAGCTCTCCTCAGGGGAGCAATCAGCCCCAGCATTTT. It specifies CASSPQGSNQPQHF. Complete variable domain (other parts from reference TRBV18 and TRBJ1-5): NAGVMQNPRHLVRRRGQEARLRCSPMKGHSHVYWYRQLPEEGLKFMVYLQKENIIDESGMPKERFSAEFPKEGPSILRIQQVVRGDSAAYFCASSPQGSNQPQHFGDGTRLSIL.

The V call is TRBV11-2, the J call TRBJ2-1; 9 bases agree with TRBD2. Germline V gene lookup returns CDR1 SGHAT and CDR2 FQNNGV. CDR3 length: 15 amino acids. V shed 5 bases, J shed 11 bases, and the junction held 13 bases outside the gene matches. The chain's CDR3 is CASSAPSGTPPKQFF. The CDR3 DNA sequence: TGTGCCAGCAGCGCCCCTAGCGGGACCCCCCCTAAGCAGTTCTTC.

In this sample, this clone turned up once. The rearrangement links TRBV5-1 to TRBJ1-3; 8 bases agree with TRBD1. The germline V gene has CDR1 SGHRS and CDR2 YFSETQ. The CDR3 loop spans 19 amino acids. The V and J ends lost 4 bases and 0 bases, in that order; junction bases with no gene match: 15. The CDR3 bases are TGCGCCAGCAGCGGCGGACAGGGCAGTAACACCCTCTCTGGAAACACCATATATTTT. It specifies CASSGGQGSNTLSGNTIYF.

The rearrangement joins TRBV18 to TRBJ2-3; 10 bases are shared with TRBD1. Per the germline V gene, CDR1 is KGHSH and CDR2 is LQKENI. The J segment lost 9 bases and the V segment lost 5 bases, leaving 5 bases of the junction unmatched. CDR3 size: 13 residues. In DNA form, the CDR3 reads TGTGCCAGCTCATCTGGGACAGGGGAAACGCAGTATTTT. This encodes CASSSGTGETQYF.

This chain connects TRBV7-6 to TRBJ2-1; 9 bases map to TRBD2. CDR3 length equals 15 residues. Germline V gene lookup returns CDR1 SGHVS and CDR2 FNYEAQ. V was clipped by 1 base and J by 7 bases; unmatched bases: 5. The CDR3 is CASSLGGLAQNEQFF. CDR3 nucleotide sequence: TGTGCCAGCAGCTTAGGGGGACTAGCCCAGAATGAGCAGTTCTTC.

V gene TRBV18 combines with J gene TRBJ2-4; possibly TRBD1 for D (6 bases). The CDR3 spans 15 residues. The V and J ends lost 5 bases and 1 base respectively, with 12 bases between them. The germline CDR1 and CDR2 sequences are KGHSH and LQKENI. The DNA for the CDR3 is TGTGCCAGCTCAGTGCCAGGGGTGGCCAAAAACATTCAGTACTTC. Translation gives CASSVPGVAKNIQYF.

The chain carries TRBV5-1 and TRBJ2-7, with 8 bases fitting TRBD2. Germline values: CDR1 SGHRS, CDR2 YFSETQ. With V trimmed by 2 bases and J by 2 bases, 3 bases remained unmatched. This CDR3 contains 14 residues. CDR3 nucleotide sequence: TGCGCCAGCAGCTTAAGCGGGGGTCCCTACGAGCAGTACTTC. It specifies CASSLSGGPYEQYF.

As to this clone: Possible read error: a much larger clone is one base away. The chain employs TRBV6-6 and TRBJ2-5; D remains ambiguous. This CDR3 is built from 11 residues. The germline CDR1 and CDR2 sequences are MNHNY and SVGAGI (reference sequence). The V end was cut by 4 bases, the J end by 3 bases, with 3 bases between. The chain's CDR3 is CASSLEETQYF. The CDR3 bases are TGTGCCAGCAGTTTAGAAGAGACCCAGTACTTC.

The chain links TRBV29-1 to TRBJ2-5, with D perhaps matching TRBD2 (6 bases). This CDR3 comprises 12 residues. The V gene's germline CDR1 is SQVTM and CDR2 ANQGSEA. With 5 bases removed from V and 4 bases from J, the gap between germline ends came to 11 bases. The chain's CDR3 is CSVRVGGETQYF. The CDR3 DNA follows: TGCAGCGTTCGGGTGGGGGGAGAGACCCAGTACTTC. Combining the CDR3 with reference TRBV29-1 and TRBJ2-5 gives the whole variable domain SAVISQKPSRDICQRGTSLTIQCQVDSQVTMMFWYRQQPGQSLTLIATANQGSEATYESGFVIDKFPISRPNLTFSTLTVSNMSPEDSSIYLCSVRVGGETQYFGPGTRLLVL.

The chain joins TRBV7-2 to TRBJ1-5; 7 nucleotides align to TRBD1. The V and J ends lost 2 bases and 3 bases, in that order; junction bases with no gene match: 4. This CDR3 spans 15 amino acids. Per the germline V gene, CDR1 is SGHTA and CDR2 is FQGNSA. CDR3 in amino acids: CASSLTTGNNQPQHF. The CDR3 DNA reads as TGTGCCAGCAGCTTAACGACAGGGAACAATCAGCCCCAGCATTTT.

The chain links TRBV11-2 to TRBJ2-7; no definite D call. Deletions cut 5 bases from V and 5 bases from J, with 19 bases between. This CDR3 is built from 15 residues. Germline values: CDR1 SGHAT, CDR2 FQNNGV. This CDR3 is CASSTPTGFVHEQYF. CDR3 sequence (DNA): TGTGCCAGCAGCACCCCGACTGGGTTTGTCCACGAGCAGTACTTC.